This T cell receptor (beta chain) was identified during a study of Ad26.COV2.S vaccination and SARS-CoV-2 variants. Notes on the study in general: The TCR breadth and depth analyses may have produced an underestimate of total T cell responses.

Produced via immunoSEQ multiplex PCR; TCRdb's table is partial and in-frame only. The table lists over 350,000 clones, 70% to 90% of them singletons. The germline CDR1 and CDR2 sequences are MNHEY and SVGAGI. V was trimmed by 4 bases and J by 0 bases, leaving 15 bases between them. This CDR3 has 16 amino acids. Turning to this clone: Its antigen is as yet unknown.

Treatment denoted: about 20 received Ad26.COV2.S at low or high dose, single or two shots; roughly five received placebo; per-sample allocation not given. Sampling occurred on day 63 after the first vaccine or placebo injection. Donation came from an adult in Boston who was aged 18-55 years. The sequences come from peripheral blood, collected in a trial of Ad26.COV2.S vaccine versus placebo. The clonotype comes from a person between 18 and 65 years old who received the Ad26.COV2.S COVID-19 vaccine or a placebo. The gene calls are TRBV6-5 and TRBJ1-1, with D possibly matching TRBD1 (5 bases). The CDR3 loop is CASSSGVLLVNTEAFF. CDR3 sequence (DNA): TGTGCCAGCAGTTCGGGGGTCCTCCTTGTGAACACTGAAGCTTTCTTT.